One and the same sample provided the 21 T cell receptor beta chains below, sequenced in a study of blood T cell repertoires in COVID-19. Sequencing was performed with immunoSEQ multiplex PCR; in TCRdb, only in-frame clones are kept and a portion is missing. The sample shows about 260,000 clones, 65% to 90% of them seen only once. Material for sequencing was peripheral blood. These receptors were taken from a man younger than 40 with active or convalescent COVID-19.

This chain links TRBV3-1 (or the pseudogene TRBV3-2) with TRBJ1-2; a weak D match, TRBD1 (5 bases). The V end lost 1 base, the J end lost 8 bases, and 8 bases lay between the germline ends. There are 12 residues in the CDR3. CDR1 is LGHDT and CDR2 is YNNKEL in the germline V gene (reference sequence). This CDR3 reads CASSQVQGGYTF. CDR3 nucleotides: TGTGCCAGCAGCCAAGTGCAGGGAGGCTACACCTTC.

The CDR3 reads CASSAGTLRAYEQYF. DNA for the CDR3: TGTGCCAGCAGTGCGGGCACTCTTCGGGCCTACGAGCAGTACTTC. V gene TRBV14 combines with J gene TRBJ2-7; a weak D match, TRBD2 (5 bases). V lost 6 bases and J lost 2, with 17 bases in between. This CDR3 has 15 residues. Germline lookup yields CDR1 SGHDN and CDR2 FVKESK.

The chain couples TRBV29-1 to TRBJ2-5, with no clear D. The CDR3 has 11 residues. The germline CDR1 and CDR2 sequences are SQVTM and ANQGSEA. Between the trimmed V and J ends, which lost 3 bases and 5 bases, there was a span of 7 bases. The CDR3 DNA follows: TGCAGCGTTGATTTTATGGAGACCCAGTACTTC. It yields the protein CSVDFMETQYF.

The CDR3 DNA reads as TGTGCCAGCAGCCAAGATCCGGCGGGGGGGCCGGTAAATGAGCAGTTCTTC. This encodes CASSQDPAGGPVNEQFF. The genes are TRBV3-1 (or the pseudogene TRBV3-2) and TRBJ2-1; the match to TRBD2 covers 9 bases. The CDR3 consists of 17 residues. Germline loops: CDR1 LGHDT, CDR2 YNNKEL (reference sequence). J lost 7 bases, V lost 0 bases, and 10 bases had no gene match.

The gene calls are TRBV19 and TRBJ1-1, with TRBD1 identical over 8 bases. The CDR3 is made up of 13 amino acids. Germline CDR1 and CDR2: LNHDA and SQIVND (reference sequence). V gave up 4 bases and J gave up 4 bases; unmatched junction bases: 2. CDR3 loop: CASSTDRGTEAFF. CDR3 bases: TGTGCCAGTAGTACTGACAGGGGCACTGAAGCTTTCTTT.

The chain links TRBV9 to TRBJ2-1; TRBD1 might be the D (5 bases). Trimming removed 3 bases from V and 1 base from J, with 11 bases in between. The CDR3 has 15 amino acids. Germline CDR1 and CDR2: SGDLS and YYNGEE. CDR3 sequence: CASSGRTRSYNEQFF. The CDR3 coding sequence is TGTGCCAGCAGCGGACGGACAAGATCCTACAATGAGCAGTTCTTC. Full variable domain (missing parts from reference TRBV9 and TRBJ2-1): DSGVTQTPKHLITATGQRVTLRCSPRSGDLSVYWYQQSLDQGLQFLIQYYNGEERAKGNILERFSAQQFPDLHSELNLSSLELGDSALYFCASSGRTRSYNEQFFGPGTRLTVL.

The chain carries TRBV7-2 and TRBJ2-7, with D possibly being TRBD1 (6 bases). CDR3 length equals 14 residues. The ends were cut back, 5 bases at V and 4 bases at J, with 15 bases in the middle. In germline, CDR1 is SGHTA, CDR2 FQGNSA. CDR3 coding DNA: TGTGCCAGCAGCCACGAAGGGCAGGGGTACGAGCAGTACTTC. Amino acids: CASSHEGQGYEQYF.

This clone was observed a few times. The chain employs TRBV7-2 and TRBJ2-7, with D maybe TRBD1 (10 bases). Germline CDR1 SGHTA, CDR2 FQGNSA. The CDR3 has 15 residues. V shed 5 bases and J shed 2 bases, with 16 bases lying between them. The CDR3 nucleotides are TGTGCCAGCAGCCCTAGCGGGACAGGGGCCTACGAGCAGTACTTC. Encoded protein: CASSPSGTGAYEQYF.

This clone was recorded only once. The CDR3 DNA reads as TGTGCCAGCAGCGTAGCTACTGTGGTAGGGACAGGGTTTGAAAAACTGTTTTTT. Translated, it gives CASSVATVVGTGFEKLFF. This chain joins TRBV9 and TRBJ1-4; 9 bases are shared with TRBD1. The CDR3 is made up of 18 amino acids. V lost 0 bases to trimming and J lost 7 bases; unmatched junction nucleotides: 13. Germline values: CDR1 SGDLS, CDR2 YYNGEE.

The chain employs TRBV6-5 and TRBJ2-7, with a weak D call TRBD1 (5 bases). V gave up 0 bases and J gave up 1 base, with 10 bases separating them. Per the germline V gene, CDR1 is MNHEY and CDR2 is SVGAGI. CDR3 length: 15 residues. The CDR3 DNA reads TGTGCCAGCAGTTACTCGGTGCAGGGATCCTACGAGCAGTACTTC. Amino acid sequence: CASSYSVQGSYEQYF.

The V gene is TRBV7-2, the J gene TRBJ2-5, with D possibly TRBD1 on 6 matching bases. This CDR3 has 14 residues. The germline V and J ends were trimmed by 2 bases and 3 bases, with 10 bases remaining between them. In germline, CDR1 is SGHTA, CDR2 FQGNSA. CDR3 nucleotide sequence: TGTGCCAGCAGCTTATCTGGACAGAAAGAGACCCAGTACTTC. The encoded protein is CASSLSGQKETQYF.

Here the CDR3 reads CASSLVGARGNQPQHF. CDR3 DNA: TGTGCCAGCAGCTTGGTGGGGGCGAGGGGCAATCAGCCCCAGCATTTT. The chain couples TRBV5-8 to TRBJ1-5; D is possibly TRBD1 (6 bases). Germline lookup yields CDR1 SGHTS and CDR2 YDEGEE. Trimming removed 0 bases from V and 2 bases from J, with 12 bases in between. CDR3 length: 16 residues.

The chain recombines TRBV6-5 with TRBJ2-1; tentatively, D is TRBD2 (6 bases). The germline V gene encodes CDR1 MNHEY and CDR2 SVGAGI. Between the trimmed V and J ends, which lost 6 bases and 3 bases, there was a span of 15 bases. The CDR3 totals 15 residues. The CDR3 spells CASREGPSVYNEQFF. Here the CDR3 DNA reads TGTGCCAGCAGGGAGGGACCTTCGGTCTACAATGAGCAGTTCTTC.

The sample holds one count of this clone. The chain couples TRBV7-3 to TRBJ2-1; the match to TRBD2 covers 8 bases. V trimming: 1 base; J trimming: 8 bases; junction bases outside the gene matches: 1. The CDR3 covers 13 residues. Germline lookup yields CDR1 SGHTA and CDR2 FQGTGA. CDR3 residues: CASSLRRGDEQFF. Written as DNA, the CDR3 is TGTGCCAGCAGCTTAAGGCGGGGGGATGAGCAGTTCTTC.

The CDR3 DNA sequence: TGTGCCATTCCCCCCGAGGAGTCTAAGGCTTTCTTT. Translating it yields CAIPPEESKAFF. V and J are TRBV10-3 and TRBJ1-1; D unresolved. This CDR3 has 12 residues. Germline lookup yields CDR1 ENHRY and CDR2 SYGVKD. V lost 9 bases and J 11 bases, leaving 19 bases between the germline ends.

Note on this clone: The junction does not match germline at one end; this may be a read error. CDR3 nucleotide sequence: TGTGCCAGCAGCCCGGCCCCGGGAGCCCCTAAACTTGGCATTCATTACTTC. It codes for CASSPAPGAPKLGIHYF. The chain employs TRBV28 and TRBJ2-4; TRBD2 might be the D (6 bases). The germline CDR1 and CDR2 sequences are MDHEN and SYDVKM. The CDR3 is 17 amino acids.

The genes are TRBV4-2 and TRBJ2-1; D remains unclear. V lost 1 base to trimming and J lost 9 bases, with 7 bases between them. The CDR3 has 12 amino acids. Looked up from germline, CDR1 is LGHNA and CDR2 is YNFKEQ. DNA of the CDR3: TGTGCCAGCAGCCAAGCTTCCCTTGAGCAGTTCTTC. Its translation is CASSQASLEQFF.

The V gene is TRBV5-1, the J gene TRBJ2-7, with 7 bases lining up with TRBD1. This CDR3 has 13 residues. The germline CDR1 and CDR2 sequences are SGHRS and YFSETQ. J gave up 2 bases and V 4 bases, and 3 bases lay outside the gene matches. CDR3 protein: CASSLTGPYEQYF. CDR3 sequence (DNA): TGCGCCAGCAGCCTGACAGGGCCCTACGAGCAGTACTTC.

The chain recombines TRBV4-2 with TRBJ1-4; 10 nucleotides match TRBD1. J was trimmed by 7 bases and V by 5 bases; bases with no gene match: 7. The CDR3 consists of 15 residues. Germline V CDR1 and CDR2: LGHNA, YNFKEQ. The CDR3 DNA reads TGTGCCAGCAGCTATGACAGGGGGCGAGGTGAAAAACTGTTTTTT. This sequence encodes CASSYDRGRGEKLFF.

This rearrangement joins TRBV29-1 to TRBJ2-1; D is perhaps TRBD2 (6 bases). This CDR3 has 13 residues. V was pared by 4 bases and J by 0 bases, with 7 bases between. Looked up from germline, CDR1 is SQVTM and CDR2 is ANQGSEA. CDR3 nucleotides: TGCAGCGTTGGGAGGGACTCCTACAATGAGCAGTTCTTC. Protein product: CSVGRDSYNEQFF.

V is TRBV27 and J is TRBJ1-2, with 9 bases that match TRBD1. CDR3 length: 14 amino acids. The ends lost 8 bases at V and 5 bases at J; junction bases unmatched: 9. Germline V lookup: CDR1 MNHEY, CDR2 SMNVEV (reference sequence). The DNA for the CDR3 is TGTGCCAGCCGGAAACCCGGGACAGGGTATGGCTACACCTTC. It encodes CASRKPGTGYGYTF.